Sequencing of this TCR beta chain was carried out in a study of PD-1 blockade in classical Hodgkin lymphoma. Concerning this clone itself: An end of the junction does not agree with germline; a read error may underlie this.

The length of the CDR3 is 14 residues. Sequenced by immunoSEQ multiplex PCR; TCRdb stores in-frame clones only, minus some. Seen here are some 62,000 clones, more than 70% observed once, and the top ten hold 12%. Relapse after autologous stem cell transplantation occurred in every patient, and brentuximab vedotin exposure varied. When best responses were assessed, they were complete response, partial response or progressive disease. Specimen: peripheral blood mononuclear cells (PBMCs), collected at baseline. V gene TRBV5-7 combines with J gene TRBJ1-2; 7 nucleotides match TRBD1. TRBV5-7 is an open reading frame, and its role is uncertain. The receptor's source is a human donor with classical Hodgkin lymphoma. Here the CDR3 reads CASSLGQARHGYTF. DNA of the CDR3: TGCGCCAGCAGCTTAGGACAGGCGCGCCATGGCTACACCTTC.